This T cell receptor beta chain appears in the sequencing data of a study of T cell repertoires in cytomegalovirus infection (dated by TCRdb to between 2017 and 2020). A note on the overall study: The HLA type of each donor mattered for the analysis, because public TCR beta signatures pointed to carriage of CMV infection along with the matching HLA type.

According to the germline V gene (reference sequence), CDR1 reads SEHNR and CDR2 reads FQNEAQ. The CDR3, cysteine through phenylalanine, is 13 amino acids long. The kept DNA is CDR3 alone, 39 bases in frame from the first base. V is shortened by 3 bases, J by 3 bases, and the region joining them spans 8 bases. These reads were obtained on an Illumina HiSeq 1500. Starting from the raw public reads, TCRdb applied fastp trimming at Q25, assembled clones with MiXCR and retained in-frame beta chains. Rows are combined by CDR3 protein, so each entry shows the most common genes and DNA. In this sample the table shows more than 200,000 distinct CDR3 sequences, roughly 10% of which occur a single time. The ten largest clonotypes hold approximately 15% of the sample. What the research found in general, with its limitations: Cumulative frequency of public TCR beta family members discriminated carriers of CMV infection plus the relevant HLA type in this cohort and an independent approximately 370-donor cohort. The ex vivo response was dominated by HLA-C-restricted CMV-specific TCR beta clonotypes, which also provided the single most frequent clonotype in two of eight donors.

For this clonotype: Which antigen it targets is not known. One base away there is no much larger clone; base qualities are not given.

This receptor was identified in a human donor in good health (CMV status not recorded). Some clones in this sample may be carry-over from other donors' samples. Sequenced input: PBMCs. The V gene is TRBV7-9 and the J gene is TRBJ1-1; the D segment cannot be called with confidence. The CDR3 is CASSFTEDTEAFF. The nucleotide sequence reads TGTGCCAGCAGCTTCACTGAAGACACTGAAGCTTTCTTT.